A selection of T cell receptor beta chains follows, all from one sample in a study of spatial heterogeneity in lung cancer. In TCRdb, the 5' RACE reads were re-called with MiXCR into one record per CDR3 protein. In the table there are under 150,000 distinct CDR3 sequences, 10% to 11% of which are singletons. The sequencing here drew on PBMCs, taken at follow-up. These receptors originate from a female donor with early-stage non-small cell lung cancer. Each CDR3 is given with its conserved first and last residue.

TRBV7-2	TRBJ2-5	CASSSQWYSGGTQYF
TRBV20-1	TRBJ2-5	CSARGPGNQETQYF
TRBV2	TRBJ2-2	CASRFDLMVAGPTGELFF
TRBV19	TRBJ2-7	CASSLHPGPKLGEQYF
TRBV11-1	TRBJ2-1	CASSSTLNRGREQFF
TRBV12-3/TRBV12-4	TRBJ1-2	CASQNFGTTYGYTF
TRBV29-1	TRBJ1-4	CSASSGREKLFF
TRBV12-3/TRBV12-4	TRBJ1-6	CASSLMLLNSPLHF
TRBV7-3	TRBJ2-2	CASSLRRLAGAQNTGELFF
TRBV28	TRBJ2-1	CASSPAGGPGNEQFF
TRBV5-1	TRBJ2-1	CASSLSSPNEQFF
TRBV28	TRBJ1-2	CASSPSAGLHGYTF
TRBV7-3	TRBJ2-3	CASSPRDFGDSDTQYF
TRBV10-2	TRBJ1-6	CASAGTGDSPLHF
TRBV28	TRBJ1-4	CASSKRRAGTNEKLFF
TRBV24-1	TRBJ1-1	CATAGTGNTEAFF
TRBV7-9	TRBJ2-7	CASSLRTGAYEQYF
TRBV12-5	TRBJ2-1	CASGLPSSGEQFF